This T cell receptor (beta chain) was obtained from a study of blood T cell repertoires in COVID-19. Across the whole study: The United States, Italy and Spain were the sources of the acute and convalescent COVID-19 samples.

Profiling relied on immunoSEQ multiplex PCR, and the TCRdb table lists in-frame clones only, not all of them. Among tens of thousands of clones, approximately 85% were seen once, and the ten largest hold approximately 3%. This CDR3 has 18 residues. Germline CDR1 reads SGHVS; CDR2 reads FNYEAQ. V dropped 1 base and J dropped 4; count of bases not matched to a gene: 6. The sequencing input was peripheral blood. The receptor was derived from a man aged 50-60 years with active COVID-19. The J gene is TRBJ2-2, the V gene TRBV7-6; TRBD2 agrees at 13 bases. CDR3 bases: TGTGCCAGCAGCTTAGAACTAGCGGGAGGGCCCGGCACCGGGGAGCTGTTTTTT. It codes for CASSLELAGGPGTGELFF.